Below, one T cell receptor (beta chain) is given with its context. This entry comes from a study of blood T cell repertoires in COVID-19. Using immunoSEQ multiplex PCR, the repertoire was profiled, and TCRdb retains in-frame clones only, with some absent. This sample carries 400,000 or so clones, about 89% of them seen once, and the ten largest clones take roughly 1.6%. The V end lost 4 bases, the J end lost 8 bases, and 5 bases lay between the germline ends. The CDR3 runs to 9 residues. The germline V gene encodes CDR1 DFQATT and CDR2 SNEGSKA (reference sequence). What was sequenced was peripheral blood. This clonotype was sampled from a woman aged 40 to 50 with COVID-19, enrolled during active disease. The chain couples TRBV20-1 to TRBJ1-2; D not resolved. DNA for the CDR3: TGCAGTGCTAATAGAGGCTACACCTTC. Protein sequence: CSANRGYTF.